This T cell receptor beta chain was observed in a study of T cells in pancreatic ductal adenocarcinoma. The selected patients with pancreatic ductal adenocarcinoma had surgery but no neoadjuvant therapy. Overall study results and limits: Blood clonality (about 0.07) did not differ significantly from tumor (about 0.12). The resected pancreatic cancer cohort was biased toward the minority with early-stage disease. Tumor-versus-blood clonality comparisons may be biased toward lower tumor diversity. Compared with tumor, blood showed more total productive templates and roughly 8-fold more clonotypes.

Concerning this clone itself: The antigen remains unidentified.

Profiled with immunoSEQ multiplex PCR; TCRdb holds only in-frame clones, not every one. Of roughly 100,000 clones in the sample, nearly 95% were seen once. There are 15 residues in the CDR3. Unmatched junction bases numbered 11, after V lost 6 bases and J lost 8 bases. From germline, CDR1 is MDHEN and CDR2 SYDVKM. The rearrangement uses TRBV28 and TRBJ1-2, with TRBD1 matching 11 bases. The receptor was derived from a human donor with pancreatic ductal adenocarcinoma. The sequencing sample was made of PBMCs. CDR3 amino acids: CASSWSMGQGGGYTF. The CDR3 nucleotides are TGTGCCAGCAGCTGGTCAATGGGACAGGGGGGAGGCTACACCTTC.